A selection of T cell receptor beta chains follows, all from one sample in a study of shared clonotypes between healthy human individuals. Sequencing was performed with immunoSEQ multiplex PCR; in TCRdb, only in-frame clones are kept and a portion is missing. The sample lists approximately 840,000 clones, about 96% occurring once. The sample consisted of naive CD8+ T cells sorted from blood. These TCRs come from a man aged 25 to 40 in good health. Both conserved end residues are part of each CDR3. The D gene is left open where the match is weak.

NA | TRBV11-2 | CASREYSSYEQYF
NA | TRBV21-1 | CASSKGGGNQPQHF
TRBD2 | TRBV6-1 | CASRGTSGSHNEQFF
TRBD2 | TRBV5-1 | CASSSPAGGSNYEQYF
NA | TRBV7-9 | CASSLVGWTDTQYF
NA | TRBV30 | CAWSPRPEGNTEAFF
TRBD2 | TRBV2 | CASSTPAASGSFRFSYNEQFF
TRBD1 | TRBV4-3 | CASSHGTGGTETQYF
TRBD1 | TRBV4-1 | CASSLLTGSNYNEQFF
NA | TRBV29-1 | CSVLVSYEQYF
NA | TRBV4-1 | CASSQAPLDNALNTEAFF
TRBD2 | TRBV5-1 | CASTQPGTSRDNEQFF
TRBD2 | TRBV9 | CASSYGASGSSYEQYF
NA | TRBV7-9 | CASSEGPGIYEQYF
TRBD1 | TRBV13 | CASSPRDRGYEQYF
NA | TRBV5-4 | CASSYRVNYGYTF
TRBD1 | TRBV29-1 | CSVEDGGTGGFPQETQYF
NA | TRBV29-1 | CSVDQGGYSGELFF
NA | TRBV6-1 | CASSERDLGAYEQYF
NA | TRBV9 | CASSVGLATFDEQFF
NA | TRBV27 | CASSLGQPPYSGANVLTF
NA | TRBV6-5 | CASSYSKGNSYNEQFF
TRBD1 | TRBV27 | CASSFLSTGSSYNEQFF
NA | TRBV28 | CASSFAGETQYF
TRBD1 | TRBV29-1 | CSVGGFRDSTYEQYF
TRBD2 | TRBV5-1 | CASSLEDLAGGSGSYNEQFF
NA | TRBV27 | CASRAGAEVAYEQYF
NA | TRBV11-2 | CASSSRGGRDTDTQYF
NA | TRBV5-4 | CASSLGVEVEQYF
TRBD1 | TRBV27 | CASSRYRGDQPQHF
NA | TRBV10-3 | CAISELQGYEQYF
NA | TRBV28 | CASSTLGFSSENGYTF
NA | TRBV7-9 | CATERAYNEQFF
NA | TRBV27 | CASSKGVASYEQYF
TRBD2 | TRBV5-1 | CASSTAGGGDEQYF
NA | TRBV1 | CTSSQKTYYEQYF
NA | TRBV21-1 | CASSKGTLTGELFF
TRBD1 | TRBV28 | CASSFLGTGDYEQYF
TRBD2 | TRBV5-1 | CASSLGTTGLGTDTQYF
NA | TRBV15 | CATSGGGASETQYF
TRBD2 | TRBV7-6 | CASSPGLAGPYNEQFF
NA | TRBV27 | CASSFVGALTGELFF
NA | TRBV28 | CASSSSDSNQPQHF